Included here is one TCR beta chain sequence, with context. The antigen is undetermined. CDR1 and CDR2 from the germline V gene are MDHEN and SYDVKM. V lost 3 bases and J 2 bases, leaving 8 bases between the germline ends. This CDR3 region has 15 residues. TCRdb recomputed calls from the reads with MiXCR, one row per CDR3 protein. The sample has 600,000 to 700,000 distinct CDR3 sequences; roughly 33% are singletons. The data derive from a study of T cell repertoires in cytomegalovirus infection. V and J are TRBV28 and TRBJ1-6, with D hard to call. The sequencing here drew on cultured PBMCs, taken from culture after CMV antigen stimulation. This receptor was taken from a human donor in good health (CMV status not recorded). Some clones in this sample may be carry-over from other donors' samples. The CDR3 region is CASSFPGTYNSPLHF. The CDR3 coding sequence is TGTGCCAGCAGTTTCCCCGGGACCTATAATTCACCCCTCCACTTT. Variable domain in full (rest from reference TRBV28 and TRBJ1-6): DVKVTQSSRYLVKRTGEKVFLECVQDMDHENMFWYRQDPGLGLRLIYFSYDVKMKEKGDIPEGYSVSREKKERFSLILESASTNQTSMYLCASSFPGTYNSPLHFGNGTRLTVT.